This TCR beta chain emerged from a study of T cell repertoires in cytomegalovirus infection. Study-level background: Epitope selection comprised recently identified HLA-C-restricted CMV epitopes and well-studied HLA-B-restricted CMV epitopes.

TCRdb itself ran the reads through MiXCR, one entry per CDR3 protein. The sample has some 800,000 distinct CDR3 sequences, almost 30% seen once. Remarks on this clonotype: Its antigen is unidentified.

The V gene's germline CDR1 is SGHAT and CDR2 FQNNGV. This CDR3 is 15 amino acids long. The V gene lost 2 bases and the J gene lost 2 bases, with 10 bases spanning the gap. This clonotype originated in a human donor in good health (CMV status not recorded). Some clones in this sample may be carry-over from other donors' samples. The chain uses TRBV11-2 and TRBJ2-1, with D possibly being TRBD2 (5 bases). The material was cultured CD8+ T cells from PBMCs, obtained from culture after CMV antigen stimulation. CDR3 nucleotide sequence: TGTGCCAGCAGCTTATGGGAGCTTCCCTACAATGAGCAGTTCTTC. This sequence encodes CASSLWELPYNEQFF.